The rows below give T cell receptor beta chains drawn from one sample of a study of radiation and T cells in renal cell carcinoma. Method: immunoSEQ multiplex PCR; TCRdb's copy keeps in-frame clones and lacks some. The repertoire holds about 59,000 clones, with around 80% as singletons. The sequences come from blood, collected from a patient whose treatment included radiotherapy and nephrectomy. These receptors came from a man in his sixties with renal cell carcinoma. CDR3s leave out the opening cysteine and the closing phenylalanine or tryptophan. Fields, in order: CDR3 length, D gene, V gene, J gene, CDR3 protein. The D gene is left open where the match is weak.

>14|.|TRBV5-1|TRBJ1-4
ASSSGVGQANEKLF
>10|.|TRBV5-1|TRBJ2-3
ASGSSYDTQY
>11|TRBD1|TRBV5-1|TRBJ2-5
ASSFGQGQTQY
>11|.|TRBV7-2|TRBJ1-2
ASSLGQDGGYT
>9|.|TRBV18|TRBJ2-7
ASSPDYEQY
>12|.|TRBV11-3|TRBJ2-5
ASSLGVFGETQY
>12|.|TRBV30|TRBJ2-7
AWNLGVAVGEQY
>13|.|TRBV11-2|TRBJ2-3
ASSLDRGGGDTQY
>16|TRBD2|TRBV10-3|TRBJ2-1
AISRGLAGDAGDNEQF
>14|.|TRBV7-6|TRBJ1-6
ASSLEGSSYNSPLH
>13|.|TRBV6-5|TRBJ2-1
ASSSRPGPLAKQF
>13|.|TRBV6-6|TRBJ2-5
ASSRYRDPQETQY
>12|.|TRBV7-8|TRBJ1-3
ASSLLTVGNTIY
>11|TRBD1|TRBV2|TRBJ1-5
ASGDRGNQPQH
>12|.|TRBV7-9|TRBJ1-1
ASGSKEMNTEAF
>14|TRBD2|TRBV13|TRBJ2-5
ASSFGLAGGQETQY
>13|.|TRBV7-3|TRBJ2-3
ASSLGGASTDTQY
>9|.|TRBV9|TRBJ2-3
ASSSTDTQY
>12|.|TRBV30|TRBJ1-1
AWSGRGGGGEAF
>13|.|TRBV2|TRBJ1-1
ASSRLGDGVTEAF
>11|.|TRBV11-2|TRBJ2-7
ASSLGHGYEQY
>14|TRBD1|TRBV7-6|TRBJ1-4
ASSLAADRGIEKLF
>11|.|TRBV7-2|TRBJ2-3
ASSLGREYTQY
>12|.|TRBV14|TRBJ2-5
ASSQDSLSETQY
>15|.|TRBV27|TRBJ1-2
ASSSNNRGGFNYGYT
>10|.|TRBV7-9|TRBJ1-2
ASSGLAAGYT
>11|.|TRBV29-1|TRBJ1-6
SVADAGNSPLH
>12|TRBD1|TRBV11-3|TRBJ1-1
ASSPGQANTEAF
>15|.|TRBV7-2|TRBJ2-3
ASNDGLSAQGPDTQY
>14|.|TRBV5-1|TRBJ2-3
ASSLVRGRGTDTQY